The clone carrying this TCR beta chain occurred a few times. Antigen unknown. Sequenced material consisted of expressed TCRB transcripts (all of the isolated RNA was reverse transcribed). Profiling relied on immunoSEQ multiplex PCR, and the TCRdb table lists in-frame clones only, not all of them. The sample has 620,000 or so clones, 15% seen once. This CDR3 has 14 amino acids. Trimming shortened V by 2 bases and J by 0 bases, and 7 bases separated the two germline ends. Germline CDR1 KGHSH, CDR2 LQKENI. CD4+ naive, central memory, regulatory and stem cell-like memory subsets were isolated by sorting on CD45RO/CCR7/CD25/CD127/CD95/CD27. This sample was included in a study of beta chain features in type 1 diabetes. Study results and limitations: Type 1 diabetes patients had TCRB CDR3s that were shorter (moderately but significantly so) in all four CD4+ subsets. Patients' naive, central memory and Treg TCRB repertoires seemed closer to one another than those of healthy donors.

The V and J genes are TRBV18 and TRBJ1-1, with D unresolved. Sequencing input: naive CD4+ T cells from blood. The sequence came from a man aged 18 to 30 in good health. CDR3 in DNA: TGTGCCAGCTCACCAGTGGATATGAACACTGAAGCTTTCTTT. Encoded protein: CASSPVDMNTEAFF.